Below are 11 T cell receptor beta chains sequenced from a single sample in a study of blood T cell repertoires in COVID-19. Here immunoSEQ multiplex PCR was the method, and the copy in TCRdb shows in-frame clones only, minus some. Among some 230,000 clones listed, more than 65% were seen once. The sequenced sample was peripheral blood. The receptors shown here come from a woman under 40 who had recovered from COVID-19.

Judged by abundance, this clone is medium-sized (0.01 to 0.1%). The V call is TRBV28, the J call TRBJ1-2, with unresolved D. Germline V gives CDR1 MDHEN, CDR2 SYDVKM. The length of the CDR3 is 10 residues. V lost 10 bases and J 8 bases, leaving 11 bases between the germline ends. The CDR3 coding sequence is TGTGCCAACACCTCGTTCGGCTACACCTTC. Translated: CANTSFGYTF.

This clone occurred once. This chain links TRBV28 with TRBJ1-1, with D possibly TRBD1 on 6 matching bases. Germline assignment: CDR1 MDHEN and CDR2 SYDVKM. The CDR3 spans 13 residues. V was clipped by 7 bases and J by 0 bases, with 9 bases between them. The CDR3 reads CASMTGLNTEAFF. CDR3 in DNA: TGTGCCAGCATGACAGGCCTGAACACTGAAGCTTTCTTT.

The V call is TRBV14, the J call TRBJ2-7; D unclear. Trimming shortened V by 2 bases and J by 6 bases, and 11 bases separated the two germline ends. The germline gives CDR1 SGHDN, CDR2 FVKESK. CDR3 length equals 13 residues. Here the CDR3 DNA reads TGTGCCAGCAGCCAACTAGGTGGCGCCGAGCAGTACTTC. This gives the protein CASSQLGGAEQYF. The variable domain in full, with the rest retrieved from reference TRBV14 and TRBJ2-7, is EAGVTQFPSHSVIEKGQTVTLRCDPISGHDNLYWYRRVMGKEIKFLLHFVKESKQDESGMPNNRFLAERTGGTYSTLKVQPAELEDSGVYFCASSQLGGAEQYFGPGTRLTVT.

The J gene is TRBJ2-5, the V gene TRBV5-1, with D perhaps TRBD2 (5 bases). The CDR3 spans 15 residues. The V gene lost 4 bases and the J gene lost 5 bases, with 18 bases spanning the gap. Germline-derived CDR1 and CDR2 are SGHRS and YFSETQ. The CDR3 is CASSPGAGETETQYF. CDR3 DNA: TGCGCCAGCAGCCCCGGAGCCGGGGAGACGGAGACCCAGTACTTC.

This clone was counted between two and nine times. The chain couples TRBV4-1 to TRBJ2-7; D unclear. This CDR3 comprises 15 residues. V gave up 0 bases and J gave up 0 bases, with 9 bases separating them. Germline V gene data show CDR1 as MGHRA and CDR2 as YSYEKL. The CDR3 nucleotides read TGCGCCAGCAGCCAAGATGAAACAGTCTCCTACGAGCAGTACTTC. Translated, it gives CASSQDETVSYEQYF.

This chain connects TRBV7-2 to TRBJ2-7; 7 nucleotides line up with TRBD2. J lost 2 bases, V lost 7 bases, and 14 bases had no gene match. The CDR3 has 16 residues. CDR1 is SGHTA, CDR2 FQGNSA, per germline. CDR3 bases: TGTGCCAGCACCCGGACCCCTAGCGGCCTAACCTACGAGCAGTACTTC. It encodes CASTRTPSGLTYEQYF.

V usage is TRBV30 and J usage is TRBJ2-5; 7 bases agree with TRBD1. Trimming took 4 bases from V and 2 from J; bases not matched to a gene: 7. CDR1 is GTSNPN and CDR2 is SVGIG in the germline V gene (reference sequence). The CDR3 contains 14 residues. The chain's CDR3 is CAWTIQGFQETQYF. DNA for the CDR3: TGTGCCTGGACCATACAGGGGTTTCAAGAGACCCAGTACTTC. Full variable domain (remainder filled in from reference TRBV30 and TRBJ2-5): SQTIHQWPATLVQPVGSPLSLECTVEGTSNPNLYWYRQAAGRGLQLLFYSVGIGQISSEVPQNLSASRPQDRQFILSSKKLLLSDSGFYLCAWTIQGFQETQYFGPGTRLLVL.

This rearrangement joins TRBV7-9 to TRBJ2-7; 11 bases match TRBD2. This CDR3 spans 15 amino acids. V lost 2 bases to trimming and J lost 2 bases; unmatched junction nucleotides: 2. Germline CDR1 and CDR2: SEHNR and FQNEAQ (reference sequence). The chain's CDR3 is CASSLTTSGTYEQYF. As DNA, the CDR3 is TGTGCCAGCAGCTTAACGACTAGCGGGACCTACGAGCAGTACTTC.

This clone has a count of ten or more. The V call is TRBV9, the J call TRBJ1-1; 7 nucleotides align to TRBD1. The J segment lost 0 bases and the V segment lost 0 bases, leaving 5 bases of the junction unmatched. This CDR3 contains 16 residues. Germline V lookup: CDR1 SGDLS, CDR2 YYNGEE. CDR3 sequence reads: CASSVGAGGMNTEAFF. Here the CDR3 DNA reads TGTGCCAGCAGCGTAGGGGCAGGGGGTATGAACACTGAAGCTTTCTTT.

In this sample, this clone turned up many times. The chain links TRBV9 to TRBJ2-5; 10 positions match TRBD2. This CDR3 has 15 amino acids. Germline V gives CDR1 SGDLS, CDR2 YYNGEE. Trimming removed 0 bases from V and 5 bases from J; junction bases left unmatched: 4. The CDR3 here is CASSVGLAGDETQYF. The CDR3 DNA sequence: TGTGCCAGCAGCGTAGGCCTAGCGGGAGATGAGACCCAGTACTTC. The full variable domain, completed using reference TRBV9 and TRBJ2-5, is DSGVTQTPKHLITATGQRVTLRCSPRSGDLSVYWYQQSLDQGLQFLIQYYNGEERAKGNILERFSAQQFPDLHSELNLSSLELGDSALYFCASSVGLAGDETQYFGPGTRLLVL.

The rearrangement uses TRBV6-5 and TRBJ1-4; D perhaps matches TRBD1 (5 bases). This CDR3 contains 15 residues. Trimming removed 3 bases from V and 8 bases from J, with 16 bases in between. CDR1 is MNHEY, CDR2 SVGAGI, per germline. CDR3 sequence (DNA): TGTGCCAGCAGTTATTTTCGGGGGGTTAAAGAAAAACTGTTTTTT. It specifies CASSYFRGVKEKLFF.